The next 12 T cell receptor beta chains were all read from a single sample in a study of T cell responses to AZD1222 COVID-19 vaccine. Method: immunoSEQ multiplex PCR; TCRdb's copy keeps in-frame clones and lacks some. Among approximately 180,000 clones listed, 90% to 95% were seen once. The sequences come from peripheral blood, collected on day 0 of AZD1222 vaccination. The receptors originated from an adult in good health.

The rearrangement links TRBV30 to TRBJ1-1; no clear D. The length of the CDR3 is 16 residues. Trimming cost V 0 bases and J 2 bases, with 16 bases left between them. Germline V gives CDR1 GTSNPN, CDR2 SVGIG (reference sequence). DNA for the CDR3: TGTGCCTGGAGTGTTTCCCTTCGCGAGCCCAACACTGAAGCTTTCTTT. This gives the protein CAWSVSLREPNTEAFF.

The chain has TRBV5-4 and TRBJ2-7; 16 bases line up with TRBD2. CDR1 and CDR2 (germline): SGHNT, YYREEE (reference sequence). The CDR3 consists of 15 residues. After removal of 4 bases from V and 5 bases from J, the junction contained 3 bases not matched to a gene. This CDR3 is CASSPGLAGGDEQYF. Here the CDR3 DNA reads TGTGCCAGCAGCCCGGGACTAGCGGGAGGGGACGAGCAGTACTTC.

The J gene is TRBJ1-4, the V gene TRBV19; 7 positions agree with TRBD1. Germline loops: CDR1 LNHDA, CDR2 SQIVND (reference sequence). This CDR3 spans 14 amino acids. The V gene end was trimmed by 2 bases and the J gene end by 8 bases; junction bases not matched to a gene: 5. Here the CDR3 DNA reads TGTGCCAGTAGTATACGAGGGGGCCGAGAAAAACTGTTTTTT. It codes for CASSIRGGREKLFF.

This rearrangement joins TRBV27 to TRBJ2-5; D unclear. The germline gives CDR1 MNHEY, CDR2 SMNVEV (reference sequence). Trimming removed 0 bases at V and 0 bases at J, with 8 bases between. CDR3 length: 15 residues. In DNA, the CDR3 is TGTGCCAGCAGTTTATCGTACAGAAACCAAGAGACCCAGTACTTC. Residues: CASSLSYRNQETQYF.

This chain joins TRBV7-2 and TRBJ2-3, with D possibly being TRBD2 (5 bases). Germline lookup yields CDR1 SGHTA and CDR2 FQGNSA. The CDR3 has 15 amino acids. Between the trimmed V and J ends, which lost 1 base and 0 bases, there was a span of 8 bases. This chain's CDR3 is CASSLDGGSTDTQYF. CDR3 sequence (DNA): TGTGCCAGCAGCTTAGATGGCGGGAGCACAGATACGCAGTATTTT.

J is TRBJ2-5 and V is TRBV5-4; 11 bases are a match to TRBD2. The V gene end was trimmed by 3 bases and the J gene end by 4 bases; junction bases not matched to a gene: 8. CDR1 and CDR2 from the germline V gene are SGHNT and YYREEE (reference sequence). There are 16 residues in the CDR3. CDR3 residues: CASSSLLAGVGETQYF. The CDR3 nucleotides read TGTGCCAGCAGCTCTTTACTAGCGGGAGTGGGAGAGACCCAGTACTTC.

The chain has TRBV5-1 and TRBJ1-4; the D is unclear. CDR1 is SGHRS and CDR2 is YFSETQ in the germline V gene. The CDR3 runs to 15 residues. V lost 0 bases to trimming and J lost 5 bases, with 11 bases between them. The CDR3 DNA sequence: TGCGCCAGCAGCTTGGAAACAGTCGTAAATGAAAAACTGTTTTTT. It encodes CASSLETVVNEKLFF.

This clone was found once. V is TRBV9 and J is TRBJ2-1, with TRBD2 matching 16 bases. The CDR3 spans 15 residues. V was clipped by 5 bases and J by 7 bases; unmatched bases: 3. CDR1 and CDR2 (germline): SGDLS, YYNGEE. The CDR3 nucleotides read TGTGCCAGCAGGGGGACTAGCGGGAGGGTAAATGAGCAGTTCTTC. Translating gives CASRGTSGRVNEQFF. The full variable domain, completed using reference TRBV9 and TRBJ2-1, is DSGVTQTPKHLITATGQRVTLRCSPRSGDLSVYWYQQSLDQGLQFLIQYYNGEERAKGNILERFSAQQFPDLHSELNLSSLELGDSALYFCASRGTSGRVNEQFFGPGTRLTVL.

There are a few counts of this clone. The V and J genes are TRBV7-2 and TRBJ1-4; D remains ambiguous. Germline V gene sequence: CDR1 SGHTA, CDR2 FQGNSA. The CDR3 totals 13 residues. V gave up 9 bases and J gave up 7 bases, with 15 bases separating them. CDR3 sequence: CASSGGLGEKLFF. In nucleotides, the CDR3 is TGTGCCAGTAGCGGAGGGCTGGGTGAAAAACTGTTTTTT.

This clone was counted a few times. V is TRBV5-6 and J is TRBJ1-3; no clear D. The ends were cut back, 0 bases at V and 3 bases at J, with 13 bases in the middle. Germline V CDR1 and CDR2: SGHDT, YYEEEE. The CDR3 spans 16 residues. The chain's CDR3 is CASSLGMGGFGNTIYF. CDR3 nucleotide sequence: TGTGCCAGCAGCTTGGGAATGGGCGGCTTTGGAAACACCATATATTTT.

CDR3 sequence (DNA): TGTGCCAGCAGCCCTGCGAGGGACCACAATCAGCCCCAGCATTTT. It encodes CASSPARDHNQPQHF. The chain is built from TRBV2 and TRBJ1-5; TRBD1 might be the D (5 bases). This CDR3 is 15 amino acids long. Germline V gene data show CDR1 as SNHLY and CDR2 as FYNNEI. Trimming left V 6 bases short and J 3 bases short, with 15 bases between.

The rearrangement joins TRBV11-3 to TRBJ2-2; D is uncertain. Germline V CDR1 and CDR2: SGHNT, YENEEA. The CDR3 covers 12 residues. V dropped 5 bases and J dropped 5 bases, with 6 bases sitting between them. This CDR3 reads CASSLMTGELFF. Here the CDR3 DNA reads TGTGCCAGCAGCCTGATGACCGGGGAGCTGTTTTTT. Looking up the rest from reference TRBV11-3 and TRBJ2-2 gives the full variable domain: EAGVVQSPRYKIIEKKQPVAFWCNPISGHNTLYWYLQNLGQGPELLIRYENEEAVDDSQLPKDRFSAERLKGVDSTLKIQPAELGDSAVYLCASSLMTGELFFGEGSRLTVL.